Presented here are 25 T cell receptor beta chains from one specimen sequenced in a study of blood T cells in healthy people across ages. The authors ran a second PCR of 7 to 11 cycles using a sample-barcoded 5' primer and a J-beta primer mix. TCRdb re-derived calls from the 5' RACE reads in MiXCR, one entry per CDR3 protein. Of some 1.4 million distinct CDR3 sequences detected, roughly 40% appear once; the ten largest clones hold 7.9%. The sequenced sample consisted of blood. These receptor sequences come from a woman aged 18-29 years in good health.

This chain connects TRBV18 to TRBJ2-7; possible D gene TRBD2, 5 bases. The germline gives CDR1 KGHSH, CDR2 LQKENI. Between the trimmed V and J ends, which lost 6 bases and 0 bases, there was a span of 18 bases. The CDR3 covers 16 residues. CDR3 coding DNA: TGTGCCAGCTCGAACACAGAGGGCGAGAGCTCCTACGAGCAGTACTTC. Translation: CASSNTEGESSYEQYF.

The rearrangement joins TRBV20-1 to TRBJ1-1; D gene ambiguous. The CDR3 has 11 residues. The V end was cut by 3 bases, the J end by 5 bases, with 7 bases between. Per germline, CDR1 DFQATT and CDR2 SNEGSKA (reference sequence). CDR3 loop: CSARRLTEAFF. The CDR3 DNA follows: TGCAGTGCTAGGAGATTGACTGAAGCTTTCTTT.

The J gene is TRBJ2-5, the V gene TRBV4-2; TRBD2 agrees at 10 bases. V lost 0 bases to trimming and J lost 5 bases; unmatched junction nucleotides: 9. The germline CDR1 and CDR2 sequences are LGHNA and YNFKEQ. The CDR3 consists of 17 residues. The CDR3 protein is CASSQETAGGVGETQYF. DNA of the CDR3: TGTGCCAGCAGCCAAGAGACAGCGGGAGGGGTTGGGGAGACCCAGTACTTC.

This clonotype was detected only a few times. This CDR3 reads CSAQGEGHEAFF. The CDR3 bases are TGCAGTGCACAGGGGGAAGGGCATGAAGCTTTCTTT. This rearrangement joins TRBV20-1 to TRBJ1-1; 8 bases map to TRBD1. Germline CDR1 and CDR2: DFQATT and SNEGSKA (reference sequence). The CDR3 is 12 residues long. V shed 6 bases, J shed 7 bases, and the junction held 7 bases outside the gene matches.

This clonotype came up once. The chain has TRBV5-1 and TRBJ2-1, with 10 bases that match TRBD2. The germline gives CDR1 SGHRS, CDR2 YFSETQ. The CDR3 is 17 residues long. V trimming: 2 bases; J trimming: 5 bases; junction bases outside the gene matches: 10. The CDR3 DNA reads as TGCGCCAGCAGCTTTCTATGGACTAGCGGAGAGAACAATGAGCAGTTCTTC. Translated, it gives CASSFLWTSGENNEQFF.

The chain combines TRBV6-1 with TRBJ2-7, with 12 bases identical to TRBD2. V lost 2 bases, J lost 6 bases, and 2 bases stayed unmatched. Germline CDR1 is MNHNS and CDR2 is SASEGT. The CDR3 is 14 residues long. The CDR3: CASSELAGGCEQYF. In nucleotides, the CDR3 is TGTGCCAGCAGTGAACTAGCGGGAGGGTGCGAGCAGTACTTC.

For this clonotype: One end of the junction is discordant with germline, which a read error may explain. The chain joins TRBV7-2 to TRBJ1-2; the D gene is possibly TRBD1 (5 bases). Germline-derived CDR1 and CDR2 are SGHTA and FQGNSA. The CDR3 is 16 residues long. The CDR3 nucleotides are TGTGCCTGCAGCTTAGGGGATGTAGGGGCGCGGTATGGCTACACCTTC. Its protein product is CACSLGDVGARYGYTF.

V and J are TRBV5-6 and TRBJ2-7, with 10 bases lining up with TRBD1. Looked up from germline, CDR1 is SGHDT and CDR2 is YYEEEE. Trimming took 6 bases from V and 7 from J; bases not matched to a gene: 10. The CDR3 runs 14 residues. Written as DNA, the CDR3 is TGTGCCAGCACCAAGGGACAGGGGTCGCGTGAGCAGTACTTC. Translating gives CASTKGQGSREQYF.

The chain carries TRBV15 and TRBJ2-3; possible D gene TRBD1, 6 bases. V shed 1 base and J shed 0 bases, with 11 bases lying between them. This CDR3 is 16 amino acids long. CDR1 LNHNV and CDR2 YYDKDF come from the germline V gene (reference sequence). CDR3 sequence (DNA): TGTGCCACCAGCAGAGGCGCAGGGGCAAGCACAGATACGCAGTATTTT. Translated: CATSRGAGASTDTQYF.

This chain uses TRBV6-5 with TRBJ1-2; D uncertain. This CDR3 contains 14 residues. Germline CDR1 and CDR2: MNHEY and SVGAGI. Trimming removed 2 bases from V and 1 base from J, with 8 bases in between. The CDR3, as DNA: TGTGCCAGCAGTTACGAACAGTTTAACTATGGCTACACCTTC. Translation: CASSYEQFNYGYTF.

The CDR3 loop reads CASSLDRGHLYTF. The CDR3, as DNA: TGTGCCAGCAGCTTGGACAGGGGGCATCTCTACACCTTC. The chain combines TRBV5-6 with TRBJ1-2, with 9 positions matching TRBD1. The CDR3 is made up of 13 amino acids. V gave up 0 bases and J gave up 10 bases; unmatched junction bases: 4. Germline CDR1 SGHDT, CDR2 YYEEEE.

V and J are TRBV30 and TRBJ2-7; tentatively, D is TRBD1 (6 bases). Germline values: CDR1 GTSNPN, CDR2 SVGIG (reference sequence). The CDR3 covers 16 residues. V was pared by 1 base and J by 4 bases, with 20 bases between. The CDR3 loop is CAWSAVLGRQAYEQYF. The CDR3 DNA is TGTGCCTGGAGTGCCGTACTGGGGCGACAGGCGTACGAGCAGTACTTC.

The chain joins TRBV28 to TRBJ2-5; D is unclear. V lost 7 bases and J 11 bases, leaving 20 bases between the germline ends. CDR1 MDHEN and CDR2 SYDVKM come from the germline V gene. This CDR3 has 13 amino acids. Here the CDR3 reads CASNPFILDEQYF. The CDR3 nucleotides read TGTGCCAGCAATCCATTTATCTTAGATGAGCAGTACTTC. Full variable domain (remainder filled in from reference TRBV28 and TRBJ2-5): DVKVTQSSRYLVKRTGEKVFLECVQDMDHENMFWYRQDPGLGLRLIYFSYDVKMKEKGDIPEGYSVSREKKERFSLILESASTNQTSMYLCASNPFILDEQYFGPGTRLLVL.

This clonotype was observed a few times. The J gene is TRBJ2-7, the V gene TRBV18; no definite D call. The CDR3 spans 13 residues. Germline-derived CDR1 and CDR2 are KGHSH and LQKENI. V lost 6 bases and J 7 bases, leaving 16 bases between the germline ends. CDR3 residues: CASSASTPQEQYF. Written as DNA, the CDR3 is TGTGCCAGCTCTGCATCGACACCCCAAGAGCAGTACTTC.

This clonotype was found once. The chain employs TRBV4-1 and TRBJ1-1; D gene unclear. CDR1 is MGHRA, CDR2 YSYEKL, per germline. Trimming cost V 3 bases and J 3 bases, with 8 bases left between them. CDR3 size: 13 residues. The DNA of the CDR3 is TGCGCCAGCAGCCAGGAAGCGGACACTGAAGCTTTCTTT. It codes for CASSQEADTEAFF.

The CDR3 DNA reads as TGCAGCGTTGCTGCGGGCCTCACAGATACGCAGTATTTT. This encodes CSVAAGLTDTQYF. The J gene is TRBJ2-3, the V gene TRBV29-1; possible D gene TRBD2, 5 bases. Germline lookup yields CDR1 SQVTM and CDR2 ANQGSEA. The V end lost 4 bases, the J end lost 2 bases, and 10 bases lay between the germline ends. The CDR3 contains 13 residues.

V gene TRBV7-2 combines with J gene TRBJ1-5, with D perhaps TRBD1 (6 bases). Trimming shortened V by 11 bases and J by 1 base, and 15 bases separated the two germline ends. This CDR3 comprises 14 residues. Germline assignment: CDR1 SGHTA and CDR2 FQGNSA. CDR3 bases: TGTGCCTCTAGGGGGGTGCTAAGCAATCAGCCCCAGCATTTT. It is translated as CASRGVLSNQPQHF.

Points on this clonotype: A read error may explain this, as a much larger clone is one base away. The chain uses TRBV4-1 and TRBJ2-5; tentatively, D is TRBD2 (6 bases). CDR1 and CDR2 from the germline V gene are MGHRA and YSYEKL. This CDR3 has 15 amino acids. The CDR3 spells CASSQVGLIQENQYF. The DNA for the CDR3 is TGCGCCAGCAGCCAAGTGGGACTGATCCAAGAGAACCAGTACTTC.

V is TRBV9 and J is TRBJ2-7; D gene unclear. V shed 0 bases and J shed 1 base, with 11 bases lying between them. The CDR3 is made up of 15 amino acids. Germline loops: CDR1 SGDLS, CDR2 YYNGEE. The CDR3 coding sequence is TGTGCCAGCAGCGTAGGGCCTGTCACTTCCTACGAGCAGTACTTC. Its protein product is CASSVGPVTSYEQYF.

The chain recombines TRBV30 with TRBJ2-1, with a tentative D call TRBD1 (6 bases). The length of the CDR3 is 13 residues. CDR1 is GTSNPN and CDR2 is SVGIG in the germline V gene (reference sequence). Trimming cost V 2 bases and J 5 bases, with 10 bases left between them. The DNA of the CDR3 is TGTGCCTGGAGTTCCACAGGGAACAATGAGCAGTTCTTC. It is translated as CAWSSTGNNEQFF.

The rearrangement joins TRBV12-3 or TRBV12-4 to TRBJ2-2; 12 bases align to TRBD2. J was trimmed by 10 bases and V by 1 base; bases with no gene match: 7. CDR3 length equals 16 residues. Here the CDR3 reads CASSLGASGGAMELFF. As DNA, the CDR3 is TGTGCCAGCAGTTTAGGGGCTAGCGGGGGGGCCATGGAGCTGTTTTTT.

This clonotype was detected a few times. V usage is TRBV7-3 and J usage is TRBJ2-3; D gene uncertain. Looked up from germline, CDR1 is SGHTA and CDR2 is FQGTGA. The germline V and J ends were trimmed by 4 bases and 5 bases, with 10 bases remaining between them. This CDR3 region has 13 residues. The CDR3 region has the DNA TGTGCCAGCAGCTCCCCGATGGGAGATACGCAGTATTTT. Its translation: CASSSPMGDTQYF.

In its sample, this clonotype was seen a few times. The J gene is TRBJ2-5, the V gene TRBV10-3, with D perhaps TRBD1 or TRBD2 (6 bases each). CDR1 ENHRY and CDR2 SYGVKD come from the germline V gene. Trimming pared 11 bases from V and 1 base from J, leaving 20 bases between. CDR3 length: 15 residues. CDR3 DNA: TGTGCCGTCCGTGCGGAAGGGGGGACCCAAGAGACCCAGTACTTC. As protein: CAVRAEGGTQETQYF.

The V call is TRBV5-1, the J call TRBJ2-3, with D tentatively TRBD1 or TRBD2 (5 bases each). CDR3 length: 15 amino acids. Germline CDR1 SGHRS, CDR2 YFSETQ. Trimming shortened V by 4 bases and J by 0 bases, and 12 bases separated the two germline ends. CDR3 in amino acids: CASSGDATSTDTQYF. CDR3 nucleotides: TGCGCCAGCAGCGGGGACGCCACTAGCACAGATACGCAGTATTTT.

This clonotype came up once. The V gene is TRBV7-9, the J gene TRBJ1-1; TRBD1 might be the D (6 bases). Germline CDR1 SEHNR, CDR2 FQNEAQ (reference sequence). The CDR3 is made up of 14 amino acids. Trimming shortened V by 10 bases and J by 0 bases, and 15 bases separated the two germline ends. The CDR3 protein is CAIFKGGVNTEAFF. Written as DNA, the CDR3 is TGTGCCATATTTAAAGGGGGGGTGAACACTGAAGCTTTCTTT.